One and the same sample provided the 3 T cell receptor beta chains below, sequenced in a study of cytomegalovirus exposure and HLA in healthy donors (dated by TCRdb to about 2017). Library construction relied on the immunoSEQ multiplex PCR assay. A mixture of 60 forward primers for TCR Vbeta segments and 13 reverse primers for TCR Jbeta segments was used in the multiplex PCR. TCRdb carries this immuneACCESS record with in-frame sequences only. Its versions omit some clonotypes, under half of them owing to an unresolved V gene in the studies checked, with the rest unexplained. This sample has roughly 97,000 clones in its table, and around 73% of those were observed once. The ten largest clones add up to less than 4.5% of the sample. The sequenced material came from PBMCs. Source of these receptors: a man aged 40-49 years in good health and CMV-seronegative.

The chain recombines TRBV6-4 with TRBJ1-2; 7 bases agree with TRBD1. The CDR3 loop spans 14 amino acids. V shed 5 bases and J 7 bases; nucleotides not matched to a gene: 10. Germline CDR1 is MRHNA and CDR2 is SNTAGT. CDR3 coding DNA: TGTGCCAGCAGTTACGGGACAGAACAAAGTGGCTACACCTTC. As protein: CASSYGTEQSGYTF.

Of note for this clone: An end of the junction does not agree with germline; a read error may underlie this. The chain recombines TRBV6-6 with TRBJ2-2, with D possibly matching TRBD2 (5 bases). Per germline, CDR1 MNHNY and CDR2 SVGAGI (reference sequence). The CDR3 loop spans 14 amino acids. The CDR3 bases are TGTGCCAGCAGTTTAGGGAGCGCCACCGGGGAGCCGTTTTTT. It encodes CASSLGSATGEPFF.

The chain uses TRBV7-9 and TRBJ1-1, with D possibly being TRBD1 (5 bases). The CDR3 consists of 14 residues. Germline-derived CDR1 and CDR2 are SEHNR and FQNEAQ (reference sequence). V dropped 1 base and J dropped 4 bases, with 10 bases sitting between them. In nucleotides, the CDR3 is TGTGCCAGCAGCTTAGTTCTGGGGGGCACTGAAGCTTTCTTT. Translated, it gives CASSLVLGGTEAFF.